The present T cell receptor (beta chain) was sequenced within a study of CD8 T cells in ankylosing spondylitis. This clonotype turned up a few times. Its antigen is unidentified. Germline CDR1 SQVTM, CDR2 ANQGSEA. V lost 6 bases to trimming and J lost 2 bases, with 13 bases between them. The CDR3 spans 13 residues. TCRdb used MiXCR to reprocess the 5' RACE reads, holding one entry per CDR3 protein. Counted here are 200,000 to 250,000 distinct CDR3 sequences, around 24% occurring once; the ten biggest clones make up just over 6.5%. Notes on the study in general: The authors found the disease-linked clones to be CD8+ and relatively rare in peripheral blood.

Sequences were obtained from blood, either unsorted or a sorted T cell fraction (not recorded which). This chain joins TRBV29-1 and TRBJ1-1; possible D gene TRBD1, 5 bases. The source of this sequence is a male donor with ankylosing spondylitis or in good health (not recorded which). The CDR3 protein is CSVKGPTNTEAFF. For the CDR3, the DNA is TGCAGCGTAAAGGGACCCACTAACACTGAAGCTTTCTTT.